The 2 T cell receptor beta chains listed next were all sequenced from one sample in a study of T cell responses to AZD1222 COVID-19 vaccine. TCRdb's copy holds only in-frame clones and misses some; the assay was immunoSEQ multiplex PCR. The sample lists about 150,000 clones; 90% were seen once. The starting material was peripheral blood, obtained on day 0 of AZD1222 vaccination. Every receptor here comes from an adult in good health.

The V call is TRBV11-1, the J call TRBJ1-1, with D uncertain. The CDR3 is 15 residues long. Germline V gives CDR1 SGHAT, CDR2 FQDESV (reference sequence). Trimming stripped 2 bases from V and 7 bases from J, with 17 bases between. CDR3 sequence: CASSLNRVAGNEAFF. CDR3 in DNA: TGTGCCAGCAGCTTAAACCGCGTGGCGGGCAATGAAGCTTTCTTT.

The chain is built from TRBV11-2 and TRBJ2-5; weak D call: TRBD2 (5 bases). Looked up from germline, CDR1 is SGHAT and CDR2 is FQNNGV. The CDR3 runs to 14 residues. V was shortened by 4 bases and J by 0 bases, with 9 bases between the two germline ends. Here the CDR3 DNA reads TGTGCCAGCAGCTCCGCGGGTCACCAAGAGACCCAGTACTTC. Residues: CASSSAGHQETQYF. Together with reference TRBV11-2 and TRBJ2-5, the CDR3 gives the full variable domain: EAGVAQSPRYKIIEKRQSVAFWCNPISGHATLYWYQQILGQGPKLLIQFQNNGVVDDSQLPKDRFSAERLKGVDSTLKIQPAKLEDSAVYLCASSSAGHQETQYFGPGTRLLVL.